This T cell receptor beta chain came from a study of T-cell memory formation after mild COVID-19. Germline V lookup: CDR1 MNHEY, CDR2 SVGAGI. The V segment lost 6 bases and the J segment 3 bases; nucleotides outside the gene matches: 15. The CDR3 is 19 amino acids. To note about this clonotype: Its antigen is unknown.

5'RACE, which relied on constant-segment primers, yielded TCR alpha and TCR beta cDNA libraries carrying sample barcodes and UMIs. Via MiXCR, TCRdb re-called the 5' RACE reads, giving one row per CDR3 protein. The table lists hundreds of thousands of distinct CDR3 sequences, roughly 13% of them singletons. Findings of the study overall: Cross-reactive memory apparently joined, as some responding clones appeared in pre-infection memory. Contracting clones from day 15 to 85 had balanced CD4/CD8; later expanders favoured CD4+. For contracting clones, CD4+ ones sat mainly in CM and EM, CD8+ in EMRA.

The sample consisted of PBMCs or a T cell subset sorted from them (not recorded which). This TCR was sampled from a man aged 18-30 years who had mild COVID-19 (a few samples of this study predate the infection). Cell type and time point are not known. The chain recombines TRBV6-5 with TRBJ2-5; 14 bases fit TRBD2. The CDR3 DNA is TGTGCCAGCAGACTCCCGGGACTAGCGGGGGCGGCGAGGGAAGAGACCCAGTACTTC. It encodes CASRLPGLAGAAREETQYF.